This entry concerns a single TCR beta chain. Only in-frame clones appear in the TCRdb table, and some are missing; sequencing was by immunoSEQ multiplex PCR. The sample shows some 150,000 clones, approximately 90% of them seen only once. The data originate from a study of cytomegalovirus exposure and HLA in healthy donors. CDR3 size: 16 residues. Looked up from germline, CDR1 is MGHDK and CDR2 is SYGVNS. Trimming cost V 3 bases and J 3 bases; bases outside gene matches: 7. Sequenced sample: PBMCs. The rearrangement joins TRBV25-1 to TRBJ1-2; 10 bases line up with TRBD1. The source of this sequence is a man aged 18 to 29 in good health and CMV-seronegative. CDR3 sequence: CASSEETGGKDYGYTF. For the CDR3, the DNA is TGTGCCAGCAGTGAGGAGACAGGGGGCAAGGACTATGGCTACACCTTC.